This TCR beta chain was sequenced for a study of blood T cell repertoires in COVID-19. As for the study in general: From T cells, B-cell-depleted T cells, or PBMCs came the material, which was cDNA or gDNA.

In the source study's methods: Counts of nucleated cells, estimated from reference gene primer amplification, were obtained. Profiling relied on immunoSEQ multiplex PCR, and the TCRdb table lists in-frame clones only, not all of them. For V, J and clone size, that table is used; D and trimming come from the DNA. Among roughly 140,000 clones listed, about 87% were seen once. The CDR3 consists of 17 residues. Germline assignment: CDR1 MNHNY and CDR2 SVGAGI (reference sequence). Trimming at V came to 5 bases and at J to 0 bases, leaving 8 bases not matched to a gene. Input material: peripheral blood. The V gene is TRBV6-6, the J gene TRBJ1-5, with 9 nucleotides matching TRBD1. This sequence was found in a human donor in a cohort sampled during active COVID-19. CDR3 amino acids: CASSPRTGVYSNQPQHF. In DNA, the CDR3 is TGTGCCAGCAGTCCAAGGACAGGGGTGTATAGCAATCAGCCCCAGCATTTT.